The text below deals with one T cell receptor beta chain. The data derive from a study of blood T cell repertoires in COVID-19. Across the study: The United States, Italy and Spain were the sources of the acute and convalescent COVID-19 samples. In each case, the material was cDNA or gDNA derived from T cells, B-cell-depleted T cells, or PBMCs.

In the source study's methods: Amplification from reference gene primers served as the basis for estimated nucleated cell counts. Method: immunoSEQ multiplex PCR; TCRdb's copy keeps in-frame clones and lacks some. V and J calls and clone size are given by that table; D and trimming were obtained from the DNA. The sample yields 250,000 to 350,000 clones, less than 85% seen once. Recruited during active infection, patients (from Seattle) were subsequently followed longitudinally. Trimming stripped 2 bases from V and 2 bases from J, with 10 bases between. This CDR3 has 15 residues. Germline CDR1 SGDLS, CDR2 YYNGEE.

The sequencing sample was made of peripheral blood. The rearrangement uses TRBV9 and TRBJ2-2; weak D call: TRBD2 (5 bases). This clonotype originated in a human donor with COVID-19, enrolled during active disease. The donor label of this sample is uncertain. In nucleotides, the CDR3 is TGTGCCAGCAGCGTTGACTACCGCAACACCGGGGAGCTGTTTTTT. This codes for CASSVDYRNTGELFF.